This paragraph reports one T cell receptor (beta chain). This record belongs to a study of T cells in Graves' hyperthyroidism and ophthalmopathy. Amplification of TCR beta CDR3 regions used RNA as the template. HTBI primers were the set used in a first-round RT-PCR of the TCR CDR3. TCRdb passed the multiplex PCR reads through MiXCR, listing each CDR3 protein once. The sample carries over 500,000 distinct CDR3 sequences, over 45% recorded once. Patients showing uncontrolled infection, other autoimmune disease, pregnancy or lactation were ineligible. The CDR3 totals 17 residues. Trimming pared 3 bases from V and 2 bases from J, leaving 13 bases between. The germline V gene encodes CDR1 KGHDR and CDR2 SFDVKD.

The sequencing sample was made of peripheral blood or thyroid tissue (not recorded which). The chain joins TRBV24-1 to TRBJ2-6, with D perhaps assigned TRBD1 or TRBD2 (5 bases each). The TCR originated in an adult woman with Graves' disease, either hyperthyroidism or ophthalmopathy (not recorded which). In DNA, the CDR3 is TGTGCCACCAGTGATCTGTTGGGGGAAACTGGGGCCAACGTCCTGACTTTC. It is translated as CATSDLLGETGANVLTF.